A single TCR beta chain is shown here with its context. TCRdb's copy holds only in-frame clones and misses some; the assay was immunoSEQ multiplex PCR. The sample has approximately 300,000 clones, about 85% seen once. This specimen belongs to a study of blood T cell repertoires in COVID-19. Germline-derived CDR1 and CDR2 are SQVTM and ANQGSEA. Trimming pared 2 bases from V and 2 bases from J, leaving 10 bases between. The CDR3 totals 13 residues. This TCR was recovered from a woman aged 25-40 years who had recovered from COVID-19. The chain has TRBV29-1 and TRBJ2-7; tentative D call: TRBD2 (5 bases). Sequenced material: PBMCs or T cells enriched from blood (not recorded which). The CDR3 sequence is CSVERGPAYEQYF. The CDR3 DNA reads TGCAGCGTTGAAAGAGGGCCGGCCTACGAGCAGTACTTC.